This TCR beta chain came from a study of blood T cell repertoires in COVID-19. Turning to the study itself: Donors in the United States, Italy and Spain gave samples during acute or convalescent COVID-19.

Some clones are missing from TCRdb's copy, which holds only in-frame ones; the method was immunoSEQ multiplex PCR. The sample holds 150,000 to 200,000 clones, 65% to 90% seen once. The V and J ends lost 10 bases and 4 bases, in that order; junction bases with no gene match: 4. Germline V gene sequence: CDR1 KGHDR, CDR2 SFDVKD. CDR3 size: 13 residues. This chain joins TRBV24-1 and TRBJ2-5; the match to TRBD2 covers 11 bases. Material for sequencing was peripheral blood. This receptor was obtained from a man between 60 and 75 years old with acute or convalescent COVID-19. The CDR3: CATGTSGVETQYF. The CDR3 nucleotides read TGTGCCACAGGGACTAGCGGAGTAGAGACCCAGTACTTC.